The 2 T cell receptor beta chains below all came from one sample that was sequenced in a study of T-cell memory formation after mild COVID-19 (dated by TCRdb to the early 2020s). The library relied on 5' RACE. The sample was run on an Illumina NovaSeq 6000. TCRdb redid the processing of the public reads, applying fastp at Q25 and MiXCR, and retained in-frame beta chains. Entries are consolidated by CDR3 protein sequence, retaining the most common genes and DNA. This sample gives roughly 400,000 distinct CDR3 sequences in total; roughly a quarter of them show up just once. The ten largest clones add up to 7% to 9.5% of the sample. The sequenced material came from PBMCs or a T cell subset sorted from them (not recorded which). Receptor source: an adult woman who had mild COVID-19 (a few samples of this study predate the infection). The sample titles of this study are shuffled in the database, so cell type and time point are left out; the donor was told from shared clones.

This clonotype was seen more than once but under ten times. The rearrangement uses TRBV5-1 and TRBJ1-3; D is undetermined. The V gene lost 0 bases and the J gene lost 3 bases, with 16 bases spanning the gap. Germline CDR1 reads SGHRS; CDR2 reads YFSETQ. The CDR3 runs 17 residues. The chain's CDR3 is CASSLEYRAFSGNTIYF. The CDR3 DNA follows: TGCGCCAGCAGCTTGGAGTATCGGGCTTTCAGTGGAAACACCATATATTTT.

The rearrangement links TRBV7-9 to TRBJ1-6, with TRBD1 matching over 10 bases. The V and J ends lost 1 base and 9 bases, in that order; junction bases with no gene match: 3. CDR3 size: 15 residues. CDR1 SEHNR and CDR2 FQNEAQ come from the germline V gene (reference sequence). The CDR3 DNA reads TGTGCCAGCAGCTTAGTAGGGACAGGGGCTTCACCCCTCCACTTT. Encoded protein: CASSLVGTGASPLHF.